This T cell receptor (beta chain) was sequenced in a study of OX40 agonist ivuxolimab in advanced cancers. Whole-study context: Ivuxolimab is an agonistic anti-OX40 (CD134) antibody, and patients were treated with it. Study conclusions and caveats: Within 6 weeks, CD4+ and CD8+ blood T cells expanded clonally at 0.1 to 3.0 mg/kg.

Comment on this clone: Its antigen is not identified.

Some clones are missing from TCRdb's copy, which holds only in-frame ones; the method was immunoSEQ multiplex PCR. The sample yields about 95,000 clones, around nine tenths seen once. V was pared by 2 bases and J by 7 bases, with 14 bases between. This CDR3 spans 14 amino acids. The germline gives CDR1 SGHTA, CDR2 FQGNSA. Systemic immunosuppression or autoimmune disease history was grounds to exclude patients. Baseline was the first blood sampling point, followed by cycle 4 day 1 and cycle 7 day 1. The rearrangement uses TRBV7-2 and TRBJ1-2, with D maybe TRBD1 (6 bases). This TCR was recovered from an adult with an advanced solid tumor such as melanoma, head and neck, liver or kidney cancer. Sequenced here: CD4+ or CD8+ T cells sorted from blood, sampled in a trial of the OX40 agonist ivuxolimab. Here the CDR3 reads CASSLNLEGGGYTF. CDR3 coding DNA: TGTGCCAGCAGCTTAAACCTCGAGGGGGGTGGCTACACCTTC.